Given below is one T cell receptor (beta chain) in context. The antigen is not known. This CDR3 contains 15 residues. From germline, CDR1 is SGHTA and CDR2 FQGTGA. J gave up 5 bases and V 5 bases, and 12 bases lay outside the gene matches. Sequenced by immunoSEQ multiplex PCR; TCRdb stores in-frame clones only, minus some. The sample lists about 8,200 clones; 93% were seen once. The sample comes from a study of graft-versus-host responses after intestinal transplantation. Study-wide results and caveats: Recipient-marrow GvH clones were detected, some having first appeared in ileum or blood.

The genes are TRBV7-3 and TRBJ2-7; 7 bases are shared with TRBD1. The clonotype comes from a human patient who received an intestinal transplant, so some T cells may come from the graft donor. The material sequenced was PBMCs, taken 11 days after intestinal transplantation. The CDR3 region is CASSHPTGERDEQYF. The CDR3 DNA follows: TGTGCCAGCAGCCACCCAACAGGGGAAAGGGACGAGCAGTACTTC.